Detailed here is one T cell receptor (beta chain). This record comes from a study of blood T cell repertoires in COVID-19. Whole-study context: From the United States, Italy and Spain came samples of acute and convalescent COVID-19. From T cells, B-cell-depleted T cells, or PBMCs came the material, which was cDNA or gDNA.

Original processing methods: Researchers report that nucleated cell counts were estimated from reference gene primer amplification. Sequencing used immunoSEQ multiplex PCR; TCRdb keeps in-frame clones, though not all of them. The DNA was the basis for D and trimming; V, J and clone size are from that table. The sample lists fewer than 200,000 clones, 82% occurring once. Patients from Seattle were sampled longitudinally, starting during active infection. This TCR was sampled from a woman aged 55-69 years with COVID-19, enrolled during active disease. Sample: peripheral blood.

The CDR3 DNA is TGTGCCACCAGGAGGAGTATGAACACTGAAGCTTTCTTT. Protein: CATRRSMNTEAFF. J is TRBJ1-1 and V is TRBV24-1, with D hard to call. Germline values: CDR1 KGHDR, CDR2 SFDVKD. The V end lost 7 bases, the J end lost 0 bases, and 8 bases lay between the germline ends. CDR3 length equals 13 residues.